Listed below are T cell receptor beta chains from one sample, sequenced in a study of vaccination effects on CD4 cells after COVID-19. Assay: immunoSEQ multiplex PCR; the TCRdb copy retains only in-frame clones and omits some. The sample carries fewer than 30,000 clones, more than 60% recorded once. These receptors' antigens are unknown. Sequencing was performed on CD4+ T cells from PBMCs cultured with SARS-CoV-2 spike peptides, taken before COVID-19 vaccination. The receptors originated from a human donor who received a COVID-19 vaccine. The CDR3 runs from the conserved cysteine through the conserved F or W. The D gene is left open where the match is weak. Clone size is stated in some rows and not others, as once, few, many or a class when expanded.

>TRBJ1-4|-|TRBV7-2|-
CASSPRQVATNEKLFF
TGTGCCAGCAGCCCCCGACAGGTTGCAACTAATGAAAAACTGTTTTTT
>TRBJ2-2|-|TRBV7-8|TRBD2
CASSHGRETGELFF
TGTGCCAGCAGCCACGGGCGGGAGACCGGGGAGCTGTTTTTT
>TRBJ1-3|-|TRBV28|-
CASSLSAAGGNTIYF
TGTGCCAGCAGTCTATCAGCGGCCGGAGGAAACACCATATATTTT
>TRBJ1-2|-|TRBV6-5|TRBD1
CASSYRGRQGASGYTF
TGTGCCAGCAGTTACCGGGGAAGACAGGGGGCTAGTGGCTACACCTTC
>TRBJ2-3|-|TRBV20-1|-
CSASGQSDPTLNTDTQYF
TGCAGTGCTAGTGGCCAGAGTGACCCGACCTTGAACACAGATACGCAGTATTTT
>TRBJ2-7|few|TRBV3-1/TRBV3-2|-
CASSQVGTLSF
TGTGCCAGCAGCCAAGTCGGGACCCTCTCCTTC
>TRBJ2-3|-|TRBV11-3|-
CASSLDRVATQYF
TGTGCCAGCAGCTTAGATCGAGTGGCCACGCAGTATTTT
>TRBJ1-5|-|TRBV6-2/TRBV6-3|TRBD1
CASSLAPRTGIGGGNQPQHF
TGTGCCAGCAGTCTAGCTCCCCGGACAGGGATTGGGGGAGGCAATCAGCCCCAGCATTTT
>TRBJ1-4|-|TRBV10-3|-
CAISVGHPRNEKLFF
TGTGCCATCAGTGTGGGACACCCCCGTAATGAAAAACTGTTTTTT
>TRBJ2-1|-|TRBV15|TRBD2
CATSRAFGGRAYNEQFF
TGTGCCACCAGCAGAGCTTTCGGCGGGAGGGCCTACAATGAGCAGTTCTTC
>TRBJ1-1|-|TRBV6-6|-
CASSYLEPTTEAFF
TGTGCCAGCAGTTACCTAGAGCCGACCACTGAAGCTTTCTTT
>TRBJ2-7|-|TRBV10-3|TRBD2
CAISTSGNTYEQYF
TGTGCCATCAGTACTAGCGGGAATACCTACGAGCAGTACTTC
>TRBJ1-2|few|TRBV7-8|-
CASSPAPAGARANYGYTF
TGTGCCAGCAGCCCCGCCCCGGCAGGGGCACGAGCTAACTATGGCTACACCTTC
>TRBJ2-5|-|TRBV19|-
CASSKTAKETQYF
TGTGCCAGTAGTAAAACAGCTAAAGAGACCCAGTACTTC
>TRBJ2-7|-|TRBV11-2|-
CASSLDPSPISEQYF
TGTGCCAGCAGCTTAGATCCCTCGCCGATATCCGAGCAGTACTTC
>TRBJ1-3|-|TRBV28|-
CASSLSGASRAGPGNTIYF
TGTGCCAGCAGTTTATCGGGAGCATCACGGGCAGGGCCTGGAAACACCATATATTTT
>TRBJ1-4|-|TRBV2|-
CASSGRQGVSNEKLFF
TGTGCCAGCAGTGGGCGGCAGGGAGTATCTAATGAAAAACTGTTTTTT
>TRBJ1-5|once|TRBV6-5|-
CASTPGANQPQHF
TGTGCCAGCACACCAGGGGCCAATCAGCCCCAGCATTTT
>TRBJ1-5|-|TRBV7-4|-
CASSVYPGGRQPQHF
TGTGCCAGCAGCGTATACCCGGGGGGGCGGCAGCCCCAGCATTTT
>TRBJ1-5|-|TRBV23-1|-
CASSQQGPFSQPQHF
TGCGCCAGCAGTCAACAGGGGCCCTTCAGCCAGCCCCAGCATTTT
>TRBJ2-5|once|TRBV29-1|TRBD2
CSVEGLAGDLETQYF
TGCAGCGTTGAGGGACTAGCGGGAGACTTAGAGACCCAGTACTTC
>TRBJ1-2|few|TRBV7-9|-
CASSLVTAYGYTF
TGTGCCAGCAGCTTAGTTACAGCCTATGGCTACACCTTC
>TRBJ2-2|few|TRBV3-1/TRBV3-2|-
CASSQASVGNKRELFF
TGTGCCAGCAGCCAAGCTAGCGTTGGTAATAAGCGGGAGCTGTTTTTT
>TRBJ2-3|-|TRBV11-2|TRBD2
CASRKAGGRRDTQYF
TGTGCCAGCAGGAAAGCGGGGGGGCGTAGAGATACGCAGTATTTT
>TRBJ1-1|-|TRBV3-1/TRBV3-2|-
CASSQDRVRRTEAFF
TGTGCCAGCAGCCAAGATAGGGTTCGGAGGACTGAAGCTTTCTTT
>TRBJ2-5|-|TRBV9|-
CASSTGTVRETQYF
TGTGCCAGCAGCACCGGGACCGTCCGAGAGACCCAGTACTTC
>TRBJ1-5|-|TRBV27|-
CASSLSGTGVWDQPQHF
TGTGCCAGCAGTTTATCCGGGACGGGGGTTTGGGATCAGCCCCAGCATTTT
>TRBJ2-1|-|TRBV6-5|TRBD2
CASSRTSGGNEQFF
TGTGCCAGCAGTCGGACTAGCGGGGGCAATGAGCAGTTCTTC
>TRBJ2-3|-|TRBV7-9|TRBD2
CASSSSSGSTDTQYF
TGTGCCAGCAGCTCATCTAGCGGGAGCACAGATACGCAGTATTTT
>TRBJ1-5|few|TRBV3-1/TRBV3-2|-
CASSQAGTGNQPQHF
TGTGCCAGCAGCCAAGCGGGAACGGGGAATCAGCCCCAGCATTTT
>TRBJ2-7|few|TRBV11-2|TRBD2
CASSRDYQTYEQYF
TGTGCCAGCAGCCGGGACTACCAAACCTACGAGCAGTACTTC
>TRBJ2-3|-|TRBV28|-
CASSPPGRVRTDTQYF
TGTGCCAGCAGTCCCCCAGGCAGGGTGAGAACAGATACGCAGTATTTT
>TRBJ1-4|few|TRBV5-1|-
CASSLGGRPSTNEKLFF
TGCGCCAGCAGCTTGGGAGGCAGACCCTCAACTAATGAAAAACTGTTTTTT
>TRBJ1-5|-|TRBV6-6|-
CASSESNQPQHF
TGTGCCAGCAGCGAATCAAATCAGCCCCAGCATTTT
>TRBJ2-4|-|TRBV19|TRBD1
CASSPGQRNIQYF
TGTGCCAGTAGCCCGGGACAGAGAAACATTCAGTACTTC
>TRBJ1-2|-|TRBV27|TRBD1
CASTENGRGWGYTF
TGTGCCAGCACCGAGAATGGCAGGGGGTGGGGCTACACCTTC
>TRBJ1-4|-|TRBV7-2|TRBD1
CASSLGQGGREKLFF
TGTGCCAGCAGCTTAGGGCAGGGGGGAAGAGAAAAACTGTTTTTT
>TRBJ1-5|-|TRBV7-9|TRBD1
CASSPGGGRSNQPQHF
TGTGCCAGCAGCCCAGGGGGGGGCCGGAGCAATCAGCCCCAGCATTTT
>TRBJ2-7|few|TRBV4-2|TRBD2
CASSQEWASGGYEQYF
TGTGCCAGCAGCCAAGAATGGGCTAGCGGGGGCTACGAGCAGTACTTC
>TRBJ2-3|-|TRBV7-3|TRBD2
CASSLKALASGGARDTQYF
TGTGCCAGCAGCTTAAAGGCATTGGCTAGCGGGGGGGCCCGAGATACGCAGTATTTT
>TRBJ2-3|-|TRBV4-2|TRBD1
CASSYRGRTDTQYF
TGTGCCAGCAGTTACAGGGGAAGGACAGATACGCAGTATTTT
>TRBJ2-2|-|TRBV18|-
CASSPLASWTGELFF
TGTGCCAGCTCACCTCTGGCTAGCTGGACCGGGGAGCTGTTTTTT